The clone carrying this T cell receptor beta chain was seen more than once but under ten times. Its antigen remains unknown. This specimen comes from a study of blood T cells in healthy people across ages. General study results and limits: Observed TCR beta diversity showed a strong correlation with the percentage of naive T cells as measured by flow cytometry.

The authors ran a second PCR of roughly 6 to 12 cycles using a sample-barcoded 5' primer and a J-beta primer mix. A single record per CDR3 protein comes from TCRdb applying MiXCR to the 5' RACE reads. The sample has 1.8 million or so distinct CDR3 sequences, roughly two fifths seen once. The CDR3 runs to 13 residues. The V gene's germline CDR1 is SGDLS and CDR2 YYNGEE. Sample: blood. The chain couples TRBV9 to TRBJ2-4; D gene unclear. The DNA end is more similar to TRBJ2-5, so the J call may be wrong. The source of this sequence is a human donor in good health. The CDR3 nucleotides read TGTGCCAGCAGCGACCCCCAATTGAAGACCCAGTACTTC. Translation: CASSDPQLKTQYF.